This T cell receptor (beta chain) was obtained from a study of CD8 T cells in ankylosing spondylitis. Researchers built TCR beta libraries using quantitative 5'-RACE with molecular barcodes. MiXCR, run by TCRdb on the 5' RACE reads, gives a single entry per CDR3 protein. This table has a few hundred thousand distinct CDR3 sequences, about 20% appearing once. Study-wide results and caveats: Disease-linked clones displayed a CD8+ phenotype and appeared relatively rarely in peripheral blood. Significant enrichment of disease-linked clones was reported in matched ankylosing spondylitis synovial fluid. Certain motif variants had earlier been reported in reactive arthritis synovial fluid and blood. What appeared characteristic of ankylosing spondylitis blood was a TCR beta motif of eight highly homologous variants.

With regard to this clonotype: Its antigen remains unknown.

The sequence came from a male donor with ankylosing spondylitis. Sequenced: blood, either unsorted or a sorted T cell fraction (not recorded which).

This CDR3 reads CASSSGTGLNEQYF. CDR3 sequence (DNA): TGTGCCAGCAGTTCCGGGACAGGGTTGAACGAGCAGTACTTC. This chain connects TRBV12-3 or TRBV12-4 to TRBJ2-7; 9 nucleotides line up with TRBD1. The CDR3 consists of 14 residues. V shed 4 bases and J 5 bases; nucleotides not matched to a gene: 6.